A single sample is the source of the 22 T cell receptor beta chains below, sequenced in a study of T cells in Graves' hyperthyroidism and ophthalmopathy. Amplified regions were TCR beta CDR3 sequences from RNA transcripts. During a first-round RT-PCR of the TCR CDR3, the HTBI primer set was used. TCRdb fed the multiplex PCR reads into MiXCR, producing one record per CDR3 protein. The table includes around 300,000 distinct CDR3 sequences, about 20% detected once. The sample consisted of blood. The receptor set was obtained from a man under 40 with Graves' ophthalmopathy.

The table lists this clonotype with a count of one. J is TRBJ2-3 and V is TRBV19; weak D call: TRBD2 (5 bases). This CDR3 spans 14 amino acids. With 5 bases removed from V and 6 bases from J, the gap between germline ends came to 15 bases. Germline V gene sequence: CDR1 LNHDA, CDR2 SQIVND (reference sequence). CDR3 in amino acids: CASSPKGAVDTQYF. CDR3 bases: TGTGCCAGTAGTCCCAAAGGAGCGGTGGATACGCAGTATTTT. The full variable domain, with the rest looked up from reference TRBV19 and TRBJ2-3, is DGGITQSPKYLFRKEGQNVTLSCEQNLNHDAMYWYRQDPGQGLRLIYYSQIVNDFQKGDIAEGYSVSREKKESFPLTVTSAQKNPTAFYLCASSPKGAVDTQYFGPGTRLTVL.

This chain connects TRBV11-2 to TRBJ2-7; TRBD1 might be the D (5 bases). The CDR3 runs 15 residues. Germline CDR1 reads SGHAT; CDR2 reads FQNNGV. V lost 3 bases and J lost 2, with 14 bases in between. The CDR3 DNA is TGTGCCAGCAGCTTCCTATCAGGGAATGCCTACGAGCAGTACTTC. Its protein product is CASSFLSGNAYEQYF.

This clonotype was recorded a few times. The chain joins TRBV14 to TRBJ2-5; tentative D call: TRBD1 (5 bases). The CDR3 is made up of 15 amino acids. Looked up from germline, CDR1 is SGHDN and CDR2 is FVKESK. Trimming cost V 1 base and J 3 bases, with 12 bases left between them. The CDR3: CASSQVTGRKETQYF. The CDR3 region has the DNA TGTGCCAGCAGCCAAGTTACAGGACGAAAAGAGACCCAGTACTTC.

The chain recombines TRBV29-1 with TRBJ1-1; D ambiguous. The CDR3 covers 12 residues. The germline V gene encodes CDR1 SQVTM and CDR2 ANQGSEA. Trimming removed 4 bases from V and 2 bases from J, with 8 bases in between. In nucleotides, the CDR3 is TGCAGCGTTGGGCAGCTAAACACTGAAGCTTTCTTT. This codes for CSVGQLNTEAFF. Filled out from reference TRBV29-1 and TRBJ1-1, the complete variable domain reads SAVISQKPSRDICQRGTSLTIQCQVDSQVTMMFWYRQQPGQSLTLIATANQGSEATYESGFVIDKFPISRPNLTFSTLTVSNMSPEDSSIYLCSVGQLNTEAFFGQGTRLTVV.

The rearrangement links TRBV7-8 to TRBJ1-5; maybe TRBD1 (5 bases). This CDR3 has 16 amino acids. Germline CDR1 and CDR2: SGHVS and FQNEAQ. With 5 bases removed from V and 2 bases from J, the gap between germline ends came to 16 bases. The CDR3 here is CASSPSPGSGNQPQHF. The CDR3 DNA reads TGTGCCAGCAGCCCCTCGCCAGGGAGCGGCAATCAGCCCCAGCATTTT.

There are many counts of this clonotype. This chain joins TRBV16 and TRBJ2-3; D is uncertain. The V end lost 4 bases, the J end lost 6 bases, and 20 bases lay between the germline ends. CDR3 length equals 16 residues. Germline CDR1 KGHSY, CDR2 FQNENV. For the CDR3, the DNA is TGTGCCAGCAGCCTACCCGTAGGAGAGTTTTCCGATACGCAGTATTTT. Its protein is CASSLPVGEFSDTQYF. The whole variable domain, filled in from reference TRBV16 and TRBJ2-3, reads GEEVAQTPKHLVRGEGQKAKLYCAPIKGHSYVFWYQQVLKNEFKFLISFQNENVFDETGMPKERFSAKCLPNSPCSLEIQATKLEDSAVYFCASSLPVGEFSDTQYFGPGTRLTVL.

The chain carries TRBV3-1 and TRBJ2-3, with a possible D match to TRBD2 (6 bases). This CDR3 comprises 13 residues. Trimming removed 4 bases from V and 7 bases from J, with 12 bases in between. Germline CDR1 is LGHDT and CDR2 is YNNKEL (reference sequence). DNA of the CDR3: TGTGCCAGCAGCCGGAGGGAAGTTCATACGCAGTATTTT. It encodes CASSRREVHTQYF.

This chain links TRBV12-3 or TRBV12-4 with TRBJ2-3; TRBD2 might be the D (6 bases). V lost 3 bases and J 2 bases, leaving 15 bases between the germline ends. CDR3 length equals 16 residues. This chain's CDR3 is CASSLVGGTFTDTQYF. In DNA form, the CDR3 reads TGTGCCAGCAGTTTGGTTGGCGGGACCTTCACAGATACGCAGTATTTT.

Only a few counts were recorded for this clonotype. V gene TRBV6-1 combines with J gene TRBJ2-3; 11 positions agree with TRBD2. Germline loops: CDR1 MNHNS, CDR2 SASEGT. The CDR3 runs to 15 residues. V dropped 6 bases and J dropped 1; count of bases not matched to a gene: 3. The CDR3 reads CASSGLAGGTDTQYF. In DNA, the CDR3 is TGTGCCAGCAGCGGACTAGCGGGTGGCACAGATACGCAGTATTTT.

This clonotype has just a few counts. The rearrangement links TRBV5-5 to TRBJ2-3; tentative D call: TRBD2 (5 bases). The length of the CDR3 is 17 residues. Trimming took 2 bases from V and 0 from J, leaving 16 bases between them. From germline, CDR1 is SGHKS and CDR2 YYEKEE (reference sequence). The CDR3 DNA sequence: TGTGCCAGCAGCTTCGATTGGGGAGCCGCTAGCACAGATACGCAGTATTTT. It specifies CASSFDWGAASTDTQYF.

This clonotype was detected a few times. This rearrangement joins TRBV24-1 to TRBJ1-5; D is ambiguous. The ends were cut back, 3 bases at V and 5 bases at J, with 13 bases in the middle. The CDR3 extends over 15 amino acids. The germline gives CDR1 KGHDR, CDR2 SFDVKD. CDR3 nucleotide sequence: TGTGCCACCAGTGATCCCCGGAGGTCCGATCAGCCCCAGCATTTT. It yields the protein CATSDPRRSDQPQHF.

This clonotype has only a few counts. The chain joins TRBV27 to TRBJ2-7, with D possibly being TRBD2 (6 bases). V was trimmed by 5 bases and J by 4 bases, leaving 18 bases between them. Germline CDR1 is MNHEY and CDR2 is SMNVEV (reference sequence). The CDR3 runs to 15 residues. CDR3 nucleotides: TGTGCCAGCAGTCCGACTAGTCCTAGACCGTACGAGCAGTACTTC. This encodes CASSPTSPRPYEQYF.

This clonotype showed up many times. CDR3 residues: CATQDGINYGYTF. As DNA, the CDR3 is TGTGCCACCCAGGACGGAATTAACTATGGCTACACCTTC. This chain uses TRBV28 with TRBJ1-2, with D unclear. The CDR3 totals 13 residues. The germline V gene encodes CDR1 MDHEN and CDR2 SYDVKM. Trimming shortened V by 10 bases and J by 1 base, and 13 bases separated the two germline ends.

There are a few counts of this clonotype. This rearrangement joins TRBV20-1 to TRBJ1-3; no firm D call. Germline values: CDR1 DFQATT, CDR2 SNEGSKA (reference sequence). The CDR3 sequence is 13 residues long. V was clipped by 3 bases and J by 3 bases, with 9 bases between them. Here the CDR3 reads CSASDGFGNTIYF. Here the CDR3 DNA reads TGCAGTGCTAGCGACGGCTTTGGAAACACCATATATTTT.

This clonotype was counted a few times. The chain recombines TRBV11-3 with TRBJ1-6, with 7 bases identical to TRBD1. Trimming removed 5 bases from V and 0 bases from J; junction bases left unmatched: 13. Germline V gives CDR1 SGHNT, CDR2 YENEEA. The CDR3 is 19 residues long. The CDR3 DNA is TGTGCCAGCAGCATGAGGCTACCGGGACAGAGCTCCTATAATTCACCCCTCCACTTT. The encoded protein is CASSMRLPGQSSYNSPLHF.

This clonotype was picked up many times. The chain is built from TRBV2 and TRBJ1-2, with D possibly matching TRBD1 (5 bases). Trimming stripped 2 bases from V and 4 bases from J, with 11 bases between. The germline V gene has CDR1 SNHLY and CDR2 FYNNEI. This CDR3 comprises 14 residues. DNA of the CDR3: TGTGCCAGCAGTGAACAGGGAGTCGGCTATGGCTACACCTTC. Translation gives CASSEQGVGYGYTF. The whole variable domain, filled in from reference TRBV2 and TRBJ1-2, reads EPEVTQTPSHQVTQMGQEVILRCVPISNHLYFYWYRQILGQKVEFLVSFYNNEISEKSEIFDDQFSVERPDGSNFTLKIRSTKLEDSAMYFCASSEQGVGYGYTFGSGTRLTVV.

There are a few counts of this clonotype. This chain joins TRBV29-1 and TRBJ2-5; D unclear. This CDR3 spans 11 amino acids. V lost 4 bases and J lost 5, with 8 bases in between. Germline lookup yields CDR1 SQVTM and CDR2 ANQGSEA. Here the CDR3 reads CSVALMETQYF. The CDR3 nucleotides read TGCAGCGTTGCCCTAATGGAGACCCAGTACTTC.

This clonotype has a count of ten or more. This CDR3 is CASSPATDTQYF. The CDR3, as DNA: TGTGCCAGCAGCCCAGCCACAGATACGCAGTATTTT. The chain links TRBV7-2 to TRBJ2-3; D is ambiguous. With 5 bases removed from V and 2 bases from J, the gap between germline ends came to 5 bases. In germline, CDR1 is SGHTA, CDR2 FQGNSA. The CDR3 has 12 residues. Full variable domain (remainder filled in from reference TRBV7-2 and TRBJ2-3): GAGVSQSPSNKVTEKGKDVELRCDPISGHTALYWYRQSLGQGLEFLIYFQGNSAPDKSGLPSDRFSAERTGGSVSTLTIQRTQQEDSAVYLCASSPATDTQYFGPGTRLTVL.

This clonotype has more than one count but fewer than ten. This sequence joins TRBV28 and TRBJ2-7, with 9 bases that match TRBD1. This CDR3 has 14 amino acids. Per the germline V gene, CDR1 is MDHEN and CDR2 is SYDVKM. Trimming cost V 9 bases and J 4 bases; bases outside gene matches: 10. The CDR3 DNA reads TGTGCCAGTACGGGACAGGGTTACCCATACGAGCAGTACTTC. Translation: CASTGQGYPYEQYF.

This clonotype has at least ten counts. V gene TRBV3-1 combines with J gene TRBJ1-1; D is possibly TRBD1 (6 bases). This CDR3 has 16 amino acids. Germline V gives CDR1 LGHDT, CDR2 YNNKEL (reference sequence). V was trimmed by 4 bases and J by 5 bases, leaving 20 bases between them. The CDR3 DNA reads TGTGCCAGCAGCCCTGGGACAATGGGGACGGGGACTGAAGCTTTCTTT. It encodes CASSPGTMGTGTEAFF. Variable domain in full (rest from reference TRBV3-1 and TRBJ1-1): DTAVSQTPKYLVTQMGNDKSIKCEQNLGHDTMYWYKQDSKKFLKIMFSYNNKELIINETVPNRFSPKSPDKAHLNLHINSLELGDSAVYFCASSPGTMGTGTEAFFGQGTRLTVV.

The V call is TRBV20-1, the J call TRBJ2-7; D possibly corresponds to TRBD1 (6 bases). The length of the CDR3 is 16 residues. CDR1 DFQATT and CDR2 SNEGSKA come from the germline V gene (reference sequence). Trimming shortened V by 2 bases and J by 7 bases, and 24 bases separated the two germline ends. DNA of the CDR3: TGCAGTGCTAGAAACCCAAGCCGGGACATAGCGAAAGAGCAGTACTTC. This encodes CSARNPSRDIAKEQYF.

This clonotype has at least ten counts. The V and J genes are TRBV28 and TRBJ1-1, with D uncertain. Germline CDR1 and CDR2: MDHEN and SYDVKM. The CDR3 is 15 residues long. V lost 5 bases and J 4 bases, leaving 17 bases between the germline ends. In DNA, the CDR3 is TGTGCCAGCAGTCCTGGGAGGGTGGTGAGCACTGAAGCTTTCTTT. Translation gives CASSPGRVVSTEAFF.